A selection of T cell receptor beta chains follows, all from one sample in a study of OX40 agonist ivuxolimab in advanced cancers. Sequencing used immunoSEQ multiplex PCR; TCRdb keeps in-frame clones, though not all of them. This table holds about 63,000 clones, around 82% found once. Here the sequenced sample was CD4+ or CD8+ T cells sorted from blood, taken in a trial of the OX40 agonist ivuxolimab. These receptors were obtained from an adult with an advanced solid tumor such as melanoma, head and neck, liver or kidney cancer. Each CDR3 is given with its conserved first and last residue. D genes are given only for firm matches. Not every row has a clone size; where given, it reads once, few, many or a size class.

J: TRBJ2-3
V: TRBV6-1
size: -
D: -
CDR3: CASSETTPEYTDTQYF
DNA: TGTGCCAGCAGTGAAACTACACCTGAATACACAGATACGCAGTATTTT

J: TRBJ2-7
V: TRBV4-2
size: -
D: -
CDR3: CASSPTASSYEQYF
DNA: TGTGCCAGCAGCCCCACTGCCAGCTCCTACGAGCAGTACTTC

J: TRBJ2-3
V: TRBV19
size: -
D: TRBD1
CDR3: CASSMRRTGRITDTQYF
DNA: TGTGCCAGTAGTATGCGGAGGACAGGGCGAATCACAGATACGCAGTATTTT

J: TRBJ1-2
V: TRBV10-3
size: -
D: -
CDR3: CAISESGDGHGYTF
DNA: TGTGCCATCAGTGAGTCGGGGGACGGCCATGGCTACACCTTC

J: TRBJ1-2
V: TRBV6-1
size: -
D: -
CDR3: CASSEVRNYGYTF
DNA: TGTGCCAGCAGTGAAGTTAGGAATTATGGCTACACCTTC

J: TRBJ2-7
V: TRBV4-1
size: -
D: TRBD1
CDR3: CASSQVPGQHYEQYF
DNA: TGCGCCAGCAGCCAAGTCCCGGGACAGCACTACGAGCAGTACTTC

J: TRBJ1-2
V: TRBV29-1
size: -
D: TRBD1
CDR3: CSAQEGAEGYTF
DNA: TGCAGCGCTCAAGAGGGGGCGGAGGGCTACACCTTC

J: TRBJ1-5
V: TRBV6-1
size: few
D: -
CDR3: CASSERAGQPQHF
DNA: TGTGCCAGCAGTGAAAGGGCGGGGCAGCCCCAGCATTTT

J: TRBJ2-5
V: TRBV10-3
size: -
D: TRBD1
CDR3: CAIAGDRGQETQYF
DNA: TGTGCCATCGCTGGCGACAGGGGGCAAGAGACCCAGTACTTC

J: TRBJ1-4
V: TRBV5-6
size: once
D: -
CDR3: CASSLVGLDQNEKLFF
DNA: TGTGCCAGCAGCTTGGTCGGCCTGGACCAAAATGAAAAACTGTTTTTT

J: TRBJ1-5
V: TRBV2
size: -
D: -
CDR3: CASSEGRVSNQPQHF
DNA: TGTGCCAGCAGTGAGGGCAGGGTCTCCAATCAGCCCCAGCATTTT

J: TRBJ2-1
V: TRBV12-2
size: -
D: -
CDR3: CASRLGKTSGGIAEQFF
DNA: TGTGCAAGTCGCTTAGGAAAGACTAGCGGGGGGATAGCTGAGCAGTTCTTC

J: TRBJ2-4
V: TRBV7-9
size: -
D: TRBD1
CDR3: CASSFGQGAKNIQYF
DNA: TGTGCCAGCAGCTTTGGACAGGGCGCCAAAAACATTCAGTACTTC

J: TRBJ1-1
V: TRBV6-1
size: -
D: -
CDR3: CASSELGHGYTEAFF
DNA: TGTGCCAGCAGTGAACTTGGGCATGGATACACTGAAGCTTTCTTT

J: TRBJ1-1
V: TRBV7-2
size: -
D: -
CDR3: CASSLLGAYTEAFF
DNA: TGTGCCAGCAGCTTATTGGGGGCGTACACTGAAGCTTTCTTT

J: TRBJ2-7
V: TRBV2
size: -
D: -
CDR3: CASIGGTYEQYF
DNA: TGTGCCAGCATTGGCGGCACCTACGAGCAGTACTTC

J: TRBJ1-1
V: TRBV5-6
size: -
D: TRBD1
CDR3: CASSLDRGLYTEAFF
DNA: TGTGCCAGCAGCTTGGACAGGGGGCTTTACACTGAAGCTTTCTTT

J: TRBJ1-5
V: TRBV10-2
size: once
D: -
CDR3: CASRSRAGNQPQHF
DNA: TGCGCCAGCAGGAGTCGGGCAGGCAATCAGCCCCAGCATTTT

J: TRBJ1-2
V: TRBV30
size: -
D: -
CDR3: CAWSVRGGGYTF
DNA: TGTGCCTGGAGTGTACGAGGAGGGGGCTACACCTTC

J: TRBJ1-2
V: TRBV7-2
size: -
D: -
CDR3: CASSLSMGYNGYTF
DNA: TGTGCCAGCAGCTTAAGTATGGGGTATAATGGCTACACCTTC

J: TRBJ2-7
V: TRBV2
size: medium-sized
D: TRBD2
CDR3: CASSDFRGAYEQYF
DNA: TGTGCCAGCAGTGATTTCCGGGGGGCCTACGAGCAGTACTTC

J: TRBJ2-3
V: TRBV7-2
size: -
D: TRBD2
CDR3: CASRARGGTDTQYF
DNA: TGTGCCAGCAGAGCGCGGGGGGGCACAGATACGCAGTATTTT

J: TRBJ1-2
V: TRBV30
size: -
D: -
CDR3: CAWSMGADYGYTF
DNA: TGTGCCTGGAGTATGGGGGCCGACTATGGCTACACCTTC

J: TRBJ2-2
V: TRBV30
size: -
D: TRBD2
CDR3: CAWRGGRVNTGELFF
DNA: TGTGCCTGGAGGGGAGGGCGGGTGAACACCGGGGAGCTGTTTTTT

J: TRBJ2-7
V: TRBV30
size: -
D: -
CDR3: CAWRFRDGSYEQYF
DNA: TGTGCCTGGCGATTCCGGGACGGATCCTACGAGCAGTACTTC

J: TRBJ1-2
V: TRBV7-2
size: -
D: TRBD1
CDR3: CASSLARGSSYGYTF
DNA: TGTGCCAGCAGCTTAGCCAGGGGGTCTTCCTATGGCTACACCTTC

J: TRBJ2-3
V: TRBV18
size: -
D: TRBD1
CDR3: CASSPPGQGRYTQYF
DNA: TGTGCCAGCTCACCACCGGGACAGGGGCGATATACGCAGTATTTT

J: TRBJ1-3
V: TRBV9
size: -
D: -
CDR3: CASSGLGQISGNTIYF
DNA: TGTGCCAGCAGCGGGCTCGGACAGATCTCTGGAAACACCATATATTTT

J: TRBJ1-2
V: TRBV11-2
size: -
D: TRBD1
CDR3: CASSPNRGGGNGYTF
DNA: TGTGCCAGCAGCCCCAACAGGGGAGGGGGCAATGGCTACACCTTC

J: TRBJ2-1
V: TRBV2
size: -
D: TRBD2
CDR3: CASRGTLRTSGGSYNEQFF
DNA: TGTGCCAGCAGGGGAACTCTCAGGACTAGCGGGGGTTCCTACAATGAGCAGTTCTTC

J: TRBJ2-7
V: TRBV6-5
size: -
D: -
CDR3: CASSYFTGEQYF
DNA: TGTGCCAGCAGTTACTTTACAGGCGAGCAGTACTTC

J: TRBJ1-2
V: TRBV30
size: -
D: TRBD1
CDR3: CAWSVRGTASNYGYTF
DNA: TGTGCCTGGAGTGTAAGAGGGACAGCCTCTAACTATGGCTACACCTTC

J: TRBJ1-2
V: TRBV6-1
size: -
D: TRBD1
CDR3: CASRQGAGGYTF
DNA: TGTGCCAGCAGACAGGGGGCGGGTGGCTACACCTTC

J: TRBJ2-7
V: TRBV11-3
size: -
D: -
CDR3: CASSFGGSYEQYF
DNA: TGTGCCAGCAGCTTCGGGGGCTCCTACGAGCAGTACTTC

J: TRBJ1-6
V: TRBV6-5
size: -
D: TRBD1
CDR3: CASSKTGNNSPLHF
DNA: TGTGCCAGCAGTAAGACAGGGAATAATTCACCCCTCCACTTT

J: TRBJ1-1
V: TRBV19
size: -
D: -
CDR3: CASSPPTGPNTEAFF
DNA: TGTGCCAGTAGTCCCCCGACAGGACCAAACACTGAAGCTTTCTTT

J: TRBJ1-5
V: TRBV10-2
size: -
D: TRBD1
CDR3: CASSHRGRNQPQHF
DNA: TGCGCCAGCAGCCACAGGGGAAGGAATCAGCCCCAGCATTTT

J: TRBJ2-5
V: TRBV11-2
size: -
D: -
CDR3: CASSGRTAGHF
DNA: TGTGCCAGCAGCGGCAGGACGGCGGGGCACTTC

J: TRBJ1-3
V: TRBV30
size: -
D: -
CDR3: CAWRSSGNTIYF
DNA: TGTGCCTGGAGGAGCTCTGGAAACACCATATATTTT

J: TRBJ2-1
V: TRBV6-1
size: few
D: TRBD1
CDR3: CASRLQGPAYNEQFF
DNA: TGTGCCAGCAGGTTACAGGGGCCGGCCTACAATGAGCAGTTCTTC

J: TRBJ2-7
V: TRBV29-1
size: -
D: TRBD1
CDR3: CSVEDRGLYEQYF
DNA: TGCAGCGTTGAAGACAGGGGGCTCTACGAGCAGTACTTC

J: TRBJ2-5
V: TRBV5-1
size: once
D: TRBD2
CDR3: CASSLPAGGPGETQYF
DNA: TGCGCCAGCAGCTTGCCAGCGGGGGGGCCGGGGGAGACCCAGTACTTC

J: TRBJ1-6
V: TRBV6-5
size: -
D: -
CDR3: CASSYSWTAYNSPLHF
DNA: TGTGCCAGCAGTTACTCCTGGACAGCTTATAATTCACCCCTCCACTTT

J: TRBJ2-7
V: TRBV15
size: -
D: -
CDR3: CATSRDLVAHEQYF
DNA: TGTGCCACCAGCAGAGATCTAGTTGCCCACGAGCAGTACTTC

J: TRBJ2-7
V: TRBV5-6
size: -
D: -
CDR3: CASSFGYGEQYF
DNA: TGTGCCAGCAGCTTTGGCTACGGCGAGCAGTACTTC

J: TRBJ2-5
V: TRBV19
size: -
D: TRBD1
CDR3: CASSRTGQETQYF
DNA: TGTGCCAGTAGTCGGACAGGGCAAGAGACCCAGTACTTC

J: TRBJ2-7
V: TRBV9
size: -
D: -
CDR3: CASSPLDESYEQYF
DNA: TGTGCCAGCAGCCCGCTTGACGAGTCCTACGAGCAGTACTTC

J: TRBJ2-3
V: TRBV15
size: once
D: TRBD1
CDR3: CATSRVAGGGLDTQYF
DNA: TGTGCCACCAGCAGAGTGGCAGGGGGCGGTTTGGATACGCAGTATTTT

J: TRBJ2-2
V: TRBV15
size: -
D: -
CDR3: CATSRDPAGELFF
DNA: TGTGCCACCAGCAGAGATCCCGCCGGGGAGCTGTTTTTT

J: TRBJ2-3
V: TRBV19
size: -
D: TRBD2
CDR3: CASSIRGGTTDTQYF
DNA: TGTGCCAGTAGTATACGCGGGGGGACCACAGATACGCAGTATTTT

J: TRBJ1-4
V: TRBV5-1
size: -
D: -
CDR3: CASSLRTHNEKLFF
DNA: TGCGCCAGCAGCTTACGGACACATAATGAAAAACTGTTTTTT

J: TRBJ1-2
V: TRBV7-8
size: -
D: -
CDR3: CASSLAIGSGDYTF
DNA: TGTGCCAGCAGCTTAGCGATTGGGTCGGGAGACTACACCTTC

J: TRBJ1-1
V: TRBV25-1
size: -
D: -
CDR3: CASSEGVGAFF
DNA: TGTGCCAGCAGTGAGGGGGTGGGAGCTTTCTTT

J: TRBJ1-5
V: TRBV6-5
size: -
D: -
CDR3: CASSYSSNQPQHF
DNA: TGTGCCAGCAGTTACTCATCCAATCAGCCCCAGCATTTT

J: TRBJ2-7
V: TRBV18
size: few
D: TRBD1
CDR3: CASSPTGDEQYF
DNA: TGTGCCAGCTCACCTACAGGGGACGAGCAGTACTTC

J: TRBJ1-4
V: TRBV2
size: -
D: -
CDR3: CASSENGQGSEKLFF
DNA: TGTGCCAGCAGTGAAAACGGGCAGGGGTCTGAAAAACTGTTTTTT

J: TRBJ1-5
V: TRBV6-1
size: -
D: TRBD1
CDR3: CASSVRQGWGQPQHF
DNA: TGTGCCAGCAGTGTAAGACAGGGCTGGGGTCAGCCCCAGCATTTT

J: TRBJ2-5
V: TRBV4-3
size: few
D: TRBD2
CDR3: CASSQERTSGLGAQYF
DNA: TGCGCCAGCAGCCAAGAAAGGACTAGCGGTTTAGGGGCCCAGTACTTC